One sample yielded the 10 T cell receptor beta chains listed below, sequenced in a study of cytomegalovirus exposure and HLA in healthy donors. The PCR had 60 Vbeta and 13 Jbeta primers. This table comes from immunoSEQ multiplex PCR, and its TCRdb copy is limited to in-frame clones, with some not included. This sample carries about 120,000 clones, around 62% of them seen once, and the ten largest clones take 8% to 9.5%. Sequenced sample: PBMCs. The receptors were gathered from a woman aged 40 to 55 in good health and CMV-seropositive.

The sample holds a few counts of this clone. V usage is TRBV14 and J usage is TRBJ1-4; D is possibly TRBD1 (6 bases). V lost 1 base and J lost 0, with 9 bases in between. The germline V gene has CDR1 SGHDN and CDR2 FVKESK. The CDR3 spans 16 residues. This chain's CDR3 is CASSQVGGATNEKLFF. Here the CDR3 DNA reads TGTGCCAGCAGCCAAGTAGGGGGAGCAACTAATGAAAAACTGTTTTTT.

The chain employs TRBV19 and TRBJ2-5; 9 bases are shared with TRBD2. Judging by the DNA end, TRBJ2-7 fits better; the J call may be wrong. Germline CDR1 is LNHDA and CDR2 is SQIVND (reference sequence). The CDR3 loop spans 16 amino acids. The DNA for the CDR3 is TGTGCCAGTAGTGTTCGGGGCGGGAGGGCCTCCTACGAGCAGTACTTC. It translates to CASSVRGGRASYEQYF.

This rearrangement joins TRBV5-6 to TRBJ2-7; TRBD2 aligns across 12 bases. Germline CDR1 reads SGHDT; CDR2 reads YYEEEE. The V and J ends lost 1 base and 3 bases, in that order; junction bases with no gene match: 5. The CDR3 is 16 residues long. The CDR3: CASSLTTSGRLYEQYF. DNA for the CDR3: TGTGCCAGCAGCTTGACGACTAGCGGGAGACTCTACGAGCAGTACTTC.

V usage is TRBV2 and J usage is TRBJ2-7; possibly TRBD1 for D (6 bases). The V end was cut by 3 bases, the J end by 6 bases, with 12 bases between. The CDR3 sequence is 13 residues long. The germline gives CDR1 SNHLY, CDR2 FYNNEI. The CDR3 DNA sequence: TGTGCCAGCAGTGACAGGGGCCCACGCGAGCAGTACTTC. This sequence encodes CASSDRGPREQYF. The full variable domain, with the rest looked up from reference TRBV2 and TRBJ2-7, is EPEVTQTPSHQVTQMGQEVILRCVPISNHLYFYWYRQILGQKVEFLVSFYNNEISEKSEIFDDQFSVERPDGSNFTLKIRSTKLEDSAMYFCASSDRGPREQYFGPGTRLTVT.

The J gene is TRBJ2-5, the V gene TRBV14; 9 nucleotides match TRBD2. Trimming cost V 0 bases and J 2 bases; bases outside gene matches: 4. This CDR3 is built from 16 residues. Per the germline V gene, CDR1 is SGHDN and CDR2 is FVKESK. The CDR3 reads CASSQDWLAGQETQYF. The CDR3 DNA reads as TGTGCCAGCAGCCAAGATTGGCTAGCGGGGCAAGAGACCCAGTACTTC.

The chain links TRBV19 to TRBJ1-5; D call uncertain. The germline V gene has CDR1 LNHDA and CDR2 SQIVND (reference sequence). The CDR3 contains 15 residues. Trimming stripped 3 bases from V and 2 bases from J, with 11 bases between. DNA of the CDR3: TGTGCCAGTAGTATTGGTGGCCTTGGCAATCAGCCCCAGCATTTT. This translates into CASSIGGLGNQPQHF.

This chain connects TRBV29-1 to TRBJ2-7; a possible D gene is TRBD2 (6 bases). V lost 0 bases to trimming and J lost 4 bases, with 19 bases between them. Germline V gene data show CDR1 as SQVTM and CDR2 as ANQGSEA. The CDR3 runs to 16 residues. The CDR3, as DNA: TGCAGCGTTGAAGATCGGGGGAGCATAAAAGAGTACGAGCAGTACTTC. Protein: CSVEDRGSIKEYEQYF.

The V gene is TRBV29-1, the J gene TRBJ2-7; TRBD2 might be the D (5 bases). The V end lost 4 bases, the J end lost 5 bases, and 9 bases lay between the germline ends. Germline lookup yields CDR1 SQVTM and CDR2 ANQGSEA. The CDR3 is 11 residues long. CDR3 in DNA: TGCAGCGTTGTGGCTAGCAACGAGCAGTACTTC. The encoded protein is CSVVASNEQYF.

The sample holds a few counts of this clone. The CDR3 reads CASSLIRGTPREKLFF. CDR3 bases: TGTGCCAGCAGCCTTATCAGAGGAACCCCCCGAGAAAAACTGTTTTTT. This rearrangement joins TRBV4-2 to TRBJ1-4; D gene uncertain. With 4 bases removed from V and 8 bases from J, the gap between germline ends came to 20 bases. Germline CDR1 is LGHNA and CDR2 is YNFKEQ. The CDR3 runs 16 residues.

This sequence joins TRBV4-1 and TRBJ2-6; no clear D gene. V was pared by 0 bases and J by 0 bases, with 12 bases between. Germline lookup yields CDR1 MGHRA and CDR2 YSYEKL. The length of the CDR3 is 18 residues. CDR3 sequence: CASSQEPPFGSGANVLTF. CDR3 DNA sequence: TGCGCCAGCAGCCAAGAACCACCCTTCGGCTCTGGGGCCAACGTCCTGACTTTC.